The clone carrying this T cell receptor beta chain was picked up a small number of times. Trimming cost V 4 bases and J 7 bases; bases outside gene matches: 10. This CDR3 has 14 amino acids. Germline CDR1 and CDR2: SQVTM and ANQGSEA. The sample is drawn from a study of identical twins. TCRdb reprocessed the 5' RACE reads via MiXCR and lists one record per CDR3 protein. The data contain under 800,000 distinct CDR3 sequences, around 21% of them singletons. These data also featured in a second study, about T cells expressing NK-cell markers. As that study records: The CD3+CD56-NKG2C+ fraction of a handful of donors was likewise dominated by these clonotypes.

The chain uses TRBV29-1 and TRBJ2-1; 7 bases fit TRBD1. Sequencing input: PBMCs. The receptor was isolated from a woman aged 18-29 years in good health. Written as DNA, the CDR3 is TGCAGCGTTGGGCGAGGGGGCGCAAAGAATGAGCAGTTCTTC. Translated: CSVGRGGAKNEQFF.